Below are 5 T cell receptor beta chains sequenced from a single sample in a study of OX40 agonist ivuxolimab in advanced cancers. The assay was immunoSEQ multiplex PCR, and TCRdb's table has in-frame clones only and misses some. The data contain approximately 21,000 clones, 74% of them singletons. The material sequenced was CD4+ or CD8+ T cells sorted from blood, taken in a trial of the OX40 agonist ivuxolimab. The receptors originated from an adult with an advanced solid tumor such as melanoma, head and neck, liver or kidney cancer.

The V call is TRBV13, the J call TRBJ2-1; TRBD2 matches at 7 bases. The CDR3 consists of 13 residues. The junction had 3 bases not matched to a gene; V was cut back by 5 bases and J by 5 bases. Germline assignment: CDR1 PRHDT and CDR2 FYEKMQ (reference sequence). The CDR3 bases are TGTGCCAGCAGCCCTAGCGGAAACAATGAGCAGTTCTTC. Its protein is CASSPSGNNEQFF.

This clone is deemed medium-sized (0.01 to 0.1%). The chain uses TRBV6-1 and TRBJ2-3; tentative D call: TRBD2 (6 bases). Germline values: CDR1 MNHNS, CDR2 SASEGT. V lost 4 bases and J lost 4, with 9 bases in between. This CDR3 has 13 amino acids. CDR3 residues: CASSAGEADTQYF. Here the CDR3 DNA reads TGTGCCAGCAGTGCGGGGGAAGCAGATACGCAGTATTTT.

This sequence joins TRBV6-5 and TRBJ2-2; 11 nucleotides align to TRBD2. Germline V CDR1 and CDR2: MNHEY, SVGAGI. Trimming at V came to 1 base and at J to 6 bases, leaving 1 base not matched to a gene. The CDR3 runs 15 residues. CDR3 amino acids: CASSYLLAGAGELFF. As DNA, the CDR3 is TGTGCCAGCAGTTACTTACTAGCGGGAGCCGGGGAGCTGTTTTTT.

The V call is TRBV7-9, the J call TRBJ2-1, with 8 bases lining up with TRBD2. The length of the CDR3 is 14 residues. CDR1 is SEHNR and CDR2 is FQNEAQ in the germline V gene (reference sequence). Trimming at V came to 6 bases and at J to 7 bases, leaving 8 bases not matched to a gene. CDR3 residues: CASSVAGKKNEQFF. DNA for the CDR3: TGTGCCAGCAGTGTAGCGGGAAAGAAAAATGAGCAGTTCTTC.

The V and J genes are TRBV7-9 and TRBJ1-1; the D is unclear. The CDR3 contains 13 residues. Germline V gene data show CDR1 as SEHNR and CDR2 as FQNEAQ (reference sequence). V was trimmed by 5 bases and J by 1 base, leaving 8 bases between them. Here the CDR3 DNA reads TGTGCCAGCAGCCGTGCATGGAACACTGAAGCTTTCTTT. Its protein is CASSRAWNTEAFF.